Listed here are 16 T cell receptor beta chains from one sample, sequenced in a study of prognosis after radiotherapy for stage I lung cancer. TCR beta CDR3 was amplified from genomic DNA by two-round multiplex PCR. Primers specific to each TRBV and TRBJ gene were used in first-round PCR. TCRdb processed the multiplex PCR reads anew with MiXCR; each CDR3 protein has one entry. The table has about 19,000 distinct CDR3 sequences, 50% seen once. The sequences come from PBMCs, collected before or after stereotactic body radiation therapy (not recorded which). The receptors originated from a donor of 50 years or more with non-small cell lung cancer.

This chain connects TRBV25-1 to TRBJ2-1; D gene unclear. Germline-derived CDR1 and CDR2 are MGHDK and SYGVNS. Trimming stripped 5 bases from V and 5 bases from J, with 19 bases between. CDR3 length: 16 amino acids. The CDR3 nucleotides read TGTGCCAGCAGTCCACTGTGTTCTTCATACGACAATGAGCAGTTCTTC. Amino acids: CASSPLCSSYDNEQFF.

There are many counts of this clonotype. This may stem from a read error, because a much larger clone lies one nucleotide away. The rearrangement joins TRBV6-2 or TRBV6-3 to TRBJ2-1; D gene uncertain. Germline values: CDR1 MNHEY, CDR2 SVGEGT. The CDR3 consists of 12 residues. The germline V and J ends were trimmed by 6 bases and 9 bases, with 12 bases remaining between them. CDR3: CASRKKGGEQFF. The CDR3 DNA reads as TGTGCCAGCAGAAAGAAGGGCGGTGAGCAGTTCTTC.

Turning to this clonotype: One junction end does not reproduce the germline sequence, and a read error may be involved. V and J are TRBV19 and TRBJ2-6; 11 bases are shared with TRBD1. Germline values: CDR1 LNHDA, CDR2 SQIVND (reference sequence). The CDR3 runs 17 residues. The DNA for the CDR3 is TGTGCCATTAGTATGGGACAGGGGGGGGCTGGGTCCAACGTCCTGACTTTC. It specifies CAISMGQGGAGSNVLTF.

Ten or more counts support this clonotype. The chain joins TRBV29-1 to TRBJ2-2, with no clear D. V lost 7 bases to trimming and J lost 4 bases, with 16 bases between them. CDR1 SQVTM and CDR2 ANQGSEA come from the germline V gene. This CDR3 spans 14 amino acids. In DNA, the CDR3 is TGCAGCGCAGAGCACGGGCTCGGCACCGGGGAGCTGTTTTTT. Translating gives CSAEHGLGTGELFF.

This clonotype was observed at least ten times. The J gene is TRBJ1-1, the V gene TRBV9, with D unclear. The CDR3 is 13 amino acids. Deletions cut 0 bases from V and 4 bases from J, with 7 bases between. CDR1 and CDR2 from the germline V gene are SGDLS and YYNGEE. In DNA, the CDR3 is TGTGCCAGCAGCGTAGGAACGGGCACTGAAGCTTTCTTT. This gives the protein CASSVGTGTEAFF.

With regard to this clonotype: It is likely a read error: a sequence one base away is far more abundant. The V and J genes are TRBV6-4 and TRBJ2-6, with D hard to call. The CDR3 consists of 16 residues. Germline V CDR1 and CDR2: MRHNA, SNTAGT. CDR3 residues: CASSAISVSGSNVLTF. CDR3 nucleotides: TGTGCCAGCAGCGCGATATCCGTCTCTGGGTCCAACGTCCTGACTTTC.

The V and J genes are TRBV24-1 and TRBJ1-1; TRBD1 is a possible D gene (5 bases). Germline CDR1 KGHDR, CDR2 SFDVKD. V lost 2 bases, J lost 1 base, and 7 bases lay in between. The CDR3 length is 14 residues. This CDR3 reads CATSDSGGNTEAFF. CDR3 sequence (DNA): TGTGCCACCAGTGATTCGGGGGGGAACACTGAAGCTTTCTTT.

This clonotype was picked up one time. V gene TRBV20-1 combines with J gene TRBJ2-1; D may be TRBD2 (6 bases). V shed 5 bases and J shed 5 bases, with 16 bases lying between them. CDR1 DFQATT and CDR2 SNEGSKA come from the germline V gene (reference sequence). This CDR3 contains 14 residues. The CDR3 region has the DNA TGCAGTGCTGGCATACTAGCCGTTGACAATGAGCAGTTCTTC. As protein: CSAGILAVDNEQFF.

The chain joins TRBV30 to TRBJ2-2; 7 nucleotides match TRBD2. Germline values: CDR1 GTSNPN, CDR2 SVGIG (reference sequence). V trimming: 2 bases; J trimming: 5 bases; junction bases outside the gene matches: 5. CDR3 length equals 14 residues. The CDR3: CAWSSGDWTGELFF. CDR3 bases: TGTGCCTGGAGTAGCGGGGATTGGACCGGGGAGCTGTTTTTT. The complete variable domain, with remaining parts taken from reference TRBV30 and TRBJ2-2, reads SQTIHQWPATLVQPVGSPLSLECTVEGTSNPNLYWYRQAAGRGLQLLFYSVGIGQISSEVPQNLSASRPQDRQFILSSKKLLLSDSGFYLCAWSSGDWTGELFFGEGSRLTVL.

The rearrangement uses TRBV12-3 or TRBV12-4 and TRBJ2-1; 8 bases fit TRBD1. The CDR3 consists of 14 residues. V was clipped by 6 bases and J by 5 bases; unmatched bases: 6. DNA of the CDR3: TGTGCCAGCAGAGGACAGGGAGCGCACAATGAGCAGTTCTTC. Its protein product is CASRGQGAHNEQFF.

This clonotype is medium-sized by share. The V call is TRBV6-2 or TRBV6-3, the J call TRBJ2-1; no firm D call. V was pared by 8 bases and J by 0 bases, with 11 bases between. The germline V gene has CDR1 MNHEY and CDR2 SVGEGT. This CDR3 is built from 14 residues. CDR3 in DNA: TGTGCCAGCGCACGGGCAATCTCCTACAATGAGCAGTTCTTC. This translates into CASARAISYNEQFF.

A remark on this clonotype: This likely reflects a read error, since a far larger clone is one base away. The chain combines TRBV6-6 with TRBJ1-3; D is possibly TRBD1 (5 bases). V lost 6 bases, J lost 4 bases, and 13 bases lay in between. CDR3 size: 14 residues. Germline assignment: CDR1 MNHNY and CDR2 SVGAGI (reference sequence). CDR3 sequence (DNA): TGTGCCAGCAGGTCCGCAGGGTCAGGAAACACCATATATTTT. Protein product: CASRSAGSGNTIYF.

Points on this clonotype: Here the CDR3 omits its conserved ending phenylalanine or tryptophan, so a read error is the likely source. The rearrangement joins TRBV19 to TRBJ2-7, with D possibly TRBD2 on 5 matching bases. CDR1 is LNHDA and CDR2 is SQIVND in the germline V gene (reference sequence). This CDR3 is 12 amino acids long. The CDR3 spells CSSSSGIYEQYL. In DNA, the CDR3 is TGTTCCAGTAGTTCGGGGATCTACGAGCAGTACCTC.

Concerning this clonotype: This probably arose from a read error, given a far larger clone one base away. This chain connects TRBV6-1 to TRBJ2-1; D unresolved. This CDR3 is 17 amino acids long. The V gene lost 5 bases and the J gene lost 3 bases, with 20 bases spanning the gap. Germline assignment: CDR1 MNHNS and CDR2 SASEGT. Written as DNA, the CDR3 is TGTGCCAGCAGTTCCCTTGTGTCGAGAGTCCTCTACAATGAGCAGTTCTTC. Residues: CASSSLVSRVLYNEQFF.

Ten or more counts support this clonotype. The genes are TRBV2 and TRBJ2-3; a weak D match, TRBD2 (6 bases). Germline lookup yields CDR1 SNHLY and CDR2 FYNNEI. The V end was cut by 2 bases, the J end by 0 bases, with 9 bases between. CDR3 length equals 15 residues. The CDR3 nucleotides are TGTGCCAGCAGTGAAAGCGGGTCTAGCACAGATACGCAGTATTTT. It translates to CASSESGSSTDTQYF.

The rearrangement uses TRBV6-2 or TRBV6-3 and TRBJ2-1; 9 nucleotides match TRBD2. Germline values: CDR1 MNHEY, CDR2 SVGEGT. Trimming cost V 5 bases and J 4 bases; bases outside gene matches: 3. This CDR3 comprises 14 residues. CDR3: CASSRREGYNEQFF. CDR3 coding DNA: TGTGCCAGCAGTCGGCGGGAGGGTTACAATGAGCAGTTCTTC.